This T cell receptor beta chain was retrieved from a study of tumor and adjacent non-tumor tissue in lung cancer. For the study at large: Histology: about a dozen adenocarcinoma, a couple of squamous cell carcinoma, 1 small cell lung cancer.

Germline V gene lookup returns CDR1 DFQATT and CDR2 SNEGSKA (reference sequence). The CDR3 loop spans 11 amino acids. Study observations and caveats: Compared with tumor, normal lung showed significantly lower TCR diversity.

The template was RNA from unsorted bulk tissue. A modified ARM-PCR protocol with three rounds of nested PCR amplified TCRbeta. TCRdb analysed the multiplex PCR reads with MiXCR anew, one entry per CDR3 protein. The sample has about 68,000 distinct CDR3 sequences; just under 60% are singletons. Comments on this clonotype: Its antigen is as yet unknown. At one of its ends the junction is not consistent with the germline gene, which may arise from a read error.

Material: lung tumor tissue. This receptor was taken from a man aged 50-59 years with non-small cell lung cancer. The chain combines TRBV20-1 with TRBJ2-7; TRBD1 is a possible D gene (6 bases). CDR3 sequence reads: CSASSGGEEYF. The CDR3 DNA is TGCAGTGCTAGTAGTGGGGGCGAGGAGTACTTC.